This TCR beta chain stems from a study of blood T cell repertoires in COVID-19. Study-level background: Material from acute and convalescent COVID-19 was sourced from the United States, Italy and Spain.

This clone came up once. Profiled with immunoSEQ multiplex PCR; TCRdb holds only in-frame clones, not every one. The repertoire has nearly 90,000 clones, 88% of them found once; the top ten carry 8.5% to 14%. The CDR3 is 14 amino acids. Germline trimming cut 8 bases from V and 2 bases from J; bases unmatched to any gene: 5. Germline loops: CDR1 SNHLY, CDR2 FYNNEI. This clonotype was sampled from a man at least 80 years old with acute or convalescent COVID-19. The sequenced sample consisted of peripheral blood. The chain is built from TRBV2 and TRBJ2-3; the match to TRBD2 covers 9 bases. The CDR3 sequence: CASRLAADTDTQYF. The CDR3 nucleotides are TGTGCCAGCCGACTAGCGGCGGACACAGATACGCAGTATTTT.